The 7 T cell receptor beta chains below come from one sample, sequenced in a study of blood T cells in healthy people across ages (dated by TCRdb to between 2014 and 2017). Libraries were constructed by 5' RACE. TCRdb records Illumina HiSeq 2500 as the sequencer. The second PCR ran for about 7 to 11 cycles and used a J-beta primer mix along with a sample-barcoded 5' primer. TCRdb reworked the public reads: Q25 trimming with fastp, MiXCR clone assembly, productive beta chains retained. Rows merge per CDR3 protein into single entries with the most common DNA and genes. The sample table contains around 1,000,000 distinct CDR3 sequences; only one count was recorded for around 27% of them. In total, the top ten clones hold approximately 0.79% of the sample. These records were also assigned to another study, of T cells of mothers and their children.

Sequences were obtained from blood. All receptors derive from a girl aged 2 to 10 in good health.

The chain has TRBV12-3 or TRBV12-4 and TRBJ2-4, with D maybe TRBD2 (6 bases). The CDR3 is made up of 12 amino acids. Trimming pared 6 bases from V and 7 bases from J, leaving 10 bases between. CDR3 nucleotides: TGTGCCAGCAGGGGGGGTGTGAACATTCAGTACTTC. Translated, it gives CASRGGVNIQYF.

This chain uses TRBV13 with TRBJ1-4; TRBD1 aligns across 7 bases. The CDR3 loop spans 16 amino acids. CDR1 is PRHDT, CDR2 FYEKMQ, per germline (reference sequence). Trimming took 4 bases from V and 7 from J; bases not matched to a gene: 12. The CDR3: CASSSGTGVRGEKLFF. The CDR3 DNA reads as TGTGCCAGCAGCTCCGGAACAGGGGTACGAGGTGAAAAACTGTTTTTT. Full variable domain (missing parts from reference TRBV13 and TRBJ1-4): AAGVIQSPRHLIKEKRETATLKCYPIPRHDTVYWYQQGPGQDPQFLISFYEKMQSDKGSIPDRFSAQQFSDYHSELNMSSLELGDSALYFCASSSGTGVRGEKLFFGSGTQLSVL.

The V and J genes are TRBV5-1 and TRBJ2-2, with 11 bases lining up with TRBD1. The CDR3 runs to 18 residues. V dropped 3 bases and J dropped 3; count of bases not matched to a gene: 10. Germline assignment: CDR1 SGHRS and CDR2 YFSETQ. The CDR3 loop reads CASSSGQGVGTYTGELFF. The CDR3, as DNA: TGCGCCAGCAGCTCGGGACAGGGGGTCGGAACCTACACCGGGGAGCTGTTTTTT.

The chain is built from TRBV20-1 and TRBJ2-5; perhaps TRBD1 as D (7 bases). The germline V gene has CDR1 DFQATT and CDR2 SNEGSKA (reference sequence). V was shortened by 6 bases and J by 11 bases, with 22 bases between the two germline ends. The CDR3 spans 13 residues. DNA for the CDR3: TGCAGTGCGCCGCCGACAGGGTCGGGAGAGCAGTACTTC. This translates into CSAPPTGSGEQYF.

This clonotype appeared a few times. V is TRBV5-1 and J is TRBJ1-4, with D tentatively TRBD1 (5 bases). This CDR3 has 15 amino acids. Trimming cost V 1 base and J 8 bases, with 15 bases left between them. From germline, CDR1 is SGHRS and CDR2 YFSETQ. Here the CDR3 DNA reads TGCGCCAGCAGCTTGATTTCAGGGACGGCGGAAAAACTGTTTTTT. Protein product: CASSLISGTAEKLFF.

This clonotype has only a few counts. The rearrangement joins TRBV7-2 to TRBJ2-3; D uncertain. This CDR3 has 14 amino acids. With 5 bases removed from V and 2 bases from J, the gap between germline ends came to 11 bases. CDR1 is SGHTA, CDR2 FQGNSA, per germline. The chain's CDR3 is CASSALGITDTQYF. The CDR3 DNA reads TGTGCCAGCAGCGCGTTAGGGATCACAGATACGCAGTATTTT. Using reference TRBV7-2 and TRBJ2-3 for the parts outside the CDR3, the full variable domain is GAGVSQSPSNKVTEKGKDVELRCDPISGHTALYWYRQSLGQGLEFLIYFQGNSAPDKSGLPSDRFSAERTGGSVSTLTIQRTQQEDSAVYLCASSALGITDTQYFGPGTRLTVL.

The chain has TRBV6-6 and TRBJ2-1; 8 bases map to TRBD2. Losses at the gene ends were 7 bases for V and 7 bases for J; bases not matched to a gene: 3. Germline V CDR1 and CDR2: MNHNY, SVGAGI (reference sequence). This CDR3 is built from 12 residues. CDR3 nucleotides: TGTGCCAGCACCAGCGGGGGTAATGAGCAGTTCTTC. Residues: CASTSGGNEQFF.